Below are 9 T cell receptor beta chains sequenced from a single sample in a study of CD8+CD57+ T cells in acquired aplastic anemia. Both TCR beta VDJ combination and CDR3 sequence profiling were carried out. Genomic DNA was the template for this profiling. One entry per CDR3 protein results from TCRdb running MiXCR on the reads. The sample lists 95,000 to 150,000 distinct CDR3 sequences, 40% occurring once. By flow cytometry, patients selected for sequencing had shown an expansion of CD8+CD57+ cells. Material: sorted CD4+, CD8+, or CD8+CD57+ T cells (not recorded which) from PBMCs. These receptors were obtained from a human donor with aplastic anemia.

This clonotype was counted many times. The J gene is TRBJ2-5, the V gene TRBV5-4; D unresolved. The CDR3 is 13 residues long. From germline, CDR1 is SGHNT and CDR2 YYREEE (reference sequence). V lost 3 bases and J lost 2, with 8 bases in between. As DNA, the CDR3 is TGTGCCAGCAGCTCGGAGCCGCAAGAGACCCAGTACTTC. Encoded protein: CASSSEPQETQYF. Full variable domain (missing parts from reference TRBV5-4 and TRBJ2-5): ETGVTQSPTHLIKTRGQQVTLRCSSQSGHNTVSWYQQALGQGPQFIFQYYREEENGRGNFPPRFSGLQFPNYSSELNVNALELDDSALYLCASSSEPQETQYFGPGTRLLVL.

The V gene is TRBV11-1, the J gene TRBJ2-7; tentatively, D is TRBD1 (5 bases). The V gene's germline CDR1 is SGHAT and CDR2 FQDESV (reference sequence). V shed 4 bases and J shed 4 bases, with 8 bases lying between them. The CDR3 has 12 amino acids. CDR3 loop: CASSSDRYEQYF. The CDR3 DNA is TGTGCCAGCAGCTCCGACAGATACGAGCAGTACTTC.

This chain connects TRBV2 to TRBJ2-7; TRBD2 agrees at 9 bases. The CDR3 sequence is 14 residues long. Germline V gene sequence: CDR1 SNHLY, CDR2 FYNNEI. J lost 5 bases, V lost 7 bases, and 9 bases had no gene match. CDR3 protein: CASNQEAGGHEQYV. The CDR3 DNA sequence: TGTGCCAGCAACCAAGAAGCGGGGGGCCACGAGCAGTACGTC.

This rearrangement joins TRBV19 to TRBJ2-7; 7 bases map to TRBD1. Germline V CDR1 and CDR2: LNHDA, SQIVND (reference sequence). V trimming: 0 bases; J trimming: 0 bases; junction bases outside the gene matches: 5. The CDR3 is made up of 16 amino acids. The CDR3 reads CASSIEGGRYSYEQYF. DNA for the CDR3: TGTGCCAGTAGTATAGAAGGGGGCAGGTACTCCTACGAGCAGTACTTC.

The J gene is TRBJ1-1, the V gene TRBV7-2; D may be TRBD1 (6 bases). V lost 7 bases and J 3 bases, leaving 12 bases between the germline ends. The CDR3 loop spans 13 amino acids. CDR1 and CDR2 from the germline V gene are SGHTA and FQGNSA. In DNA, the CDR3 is TGTGCCAGCATCCAGGGGTTTTACACTGAAGCTTTCTTT. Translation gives CASIQGFYTEAFF.

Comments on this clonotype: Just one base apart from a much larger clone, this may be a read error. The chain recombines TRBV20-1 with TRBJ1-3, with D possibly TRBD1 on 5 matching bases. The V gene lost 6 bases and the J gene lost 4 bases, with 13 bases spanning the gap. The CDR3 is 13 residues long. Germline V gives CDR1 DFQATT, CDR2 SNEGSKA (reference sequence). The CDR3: CSALGGGGNTIYF. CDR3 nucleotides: TGCAGTGCCCTGGGGGGAGGAGGAAACACCATATATTTT.

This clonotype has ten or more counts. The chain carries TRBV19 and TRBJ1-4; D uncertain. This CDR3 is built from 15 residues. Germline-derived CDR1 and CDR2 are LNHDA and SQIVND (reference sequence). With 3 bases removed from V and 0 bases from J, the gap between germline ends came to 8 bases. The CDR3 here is CASSILQATNEKLFF. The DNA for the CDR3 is TGTGCCAGTAGTATCCTACAAGCAACTAATGAAAAACTGTTTTTT.

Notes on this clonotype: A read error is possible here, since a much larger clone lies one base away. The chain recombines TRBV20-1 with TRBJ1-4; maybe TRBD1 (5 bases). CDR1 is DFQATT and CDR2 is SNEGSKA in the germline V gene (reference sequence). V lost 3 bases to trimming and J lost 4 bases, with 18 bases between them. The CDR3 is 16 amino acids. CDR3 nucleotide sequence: TGCAGTGCTAGTAGAGGCAGGGCGGGACTTAATGAAAAACTGTTTTTT. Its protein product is CSASRGRAGLNEKLFF.

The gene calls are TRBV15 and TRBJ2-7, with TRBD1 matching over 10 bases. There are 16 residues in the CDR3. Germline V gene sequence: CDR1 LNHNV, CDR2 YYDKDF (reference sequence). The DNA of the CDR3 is TGTACCACCAGCAGAGTAGGGACAGGGGTTAAGAACGAGCAGTACGTC. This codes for CTTSRVGTGVKNEQYV.